This T cell receptor (beta chain) was found in a study of cytomegalovirus exposure and HLA in healthy donors. Across the study: One earlier analysis, a look at around 170 million T cells, found roughly 110 million unique TCR beta sequences. Study-wide findings and caveats: TCR sequences were mostly rare, though some public TCRs occurred in many donors. A later analysis linked a missense DCLRE1C variant to TCR beta V- and J-gene trimming. Being productive about 87% or about 30% of the time was typical of most TCR beta V segments in an earlier analysis.

A multiplex PCR was run with 60 Vbeta primers and 13 Jbeta primers. Data came from immunoSEQ multiplex PCR; TCRdb stores just in-frame clones and leaves some out. The repertoire holds some 98,000 clones, with around four fifths as singletons. In the case of this clone: As yet, its antigen is unknown.

Germline assignment: CDR1 LNHDA and CDR2 SQIVND (reference sequence). This CDR3 region has 16 residues. Trimming left V 3 bases short and J 7 bases short, with 19 bases between. This sequence was found in a man aged 40-50 years in good health and CMV-seronegative. The sequencing input was PBMCs. The chain has TRBV19 and TRBJ1-5; D is possibly TRBD1 (5 bases). The CDR3 loop is CASSMQRRGGGQPQHF. The CDR3 region has the DNA TGTGCCAGTAGTATGCAGCGACGGGGCGGGGGGCAGCCCCAGCATTTT. The full variable domain, rest sourced from reference TRBV19 and TRBJ1-5, is DGGITQSPKYLFRKEGQNVTLSCEQNLNHDAMYWYRQDPGQGLRLIYYSQIVNDFQKGDIAEGYSVSREKKESFPLTVTSAQKNPTAFYLCASSMQRRGGGQPQHFGDGTRLSIL.